These T cell receptor beta chains were read from a single sample in a study of blood T cell repertoires in COVID-19. Sequencing used immunoSEQ multiplex PCR; TCRdb keeps in-frame clones, though not all of them. The sample carries about 480,000 clones, roughly 91% recorded once. Input material: peripheral blood. Receptors were obtained from a woman in her fifties or sixties with COVID-19, enrolled during active disease. CDR3s include the opening cysteine and the closing phenylalanine or tryptophan. D genes are given only for firm matches. The size field is filled for only some rows; it gives once, few, many or a size class.

abundance	v_gene	d_gene	j_gene	CDR3nt	CDR3aa
-	TRBV11-2	-	TRBJ1-1	TGTGCCAGCAGCAGGAGCCAGGGTCTGGGCACTGAAGCTTTCTTT	CASSRSQGLGTEAFF
-	TRBV24-1	TRBD1	TRBJ1-2	TGTGCCACCAGTGATACTAAGTCCGGGACAGGTATCTATGGCTACACCTTC	CATSDTKSGTGIYGYTF
-	TRBV7-8	-	TRBJ1-5	TGTGCCAGCAGCTTAGCACAGAAAGATCAGCCCCAGCATTTT	CASSLAQKDQPQHF
-	TRBV30	TRBD2	TRBJ2-7	TGTGCCTGCGGGGGGGGCGCCTACGAGCAGTACTTC	CACGGGAYEQYF
-	TRBV7-9	TRBD1	TRBJ1-4	TGTGCCAGCAGCTCCAGACAGGGGTCTAATGAAAAACTGTTTTTT	CASSSRQGSNEKLFF
once	TRBV6-5	-	TRBJ2-5	TGTGCCAGCCTTAACGGGGAGACCCAGTACTTC	CASLNGETQYF
-	TRBV27	-	TRBJ2-7	TGTGCCAGCAGTTTTTCGGGCTACGAGCAGTACTTC	CASSFSGYEQYF
-	TRBV5-1	-	TRBJ2-3	TGCGCCAGCAGCTCACAGGCTGACACAGATACGCAGTATTTT	CASSSQADTDTQYF
-	TRBV19	-	TRBJ1-3	TGTGCCAGTAGTATCAGCGCTGGAAACACCATATATTTT	CASSISAGNTIYF
-	TRBV24-1	TRBD2	TRBJ2-1	TGTGCCACCAGTGACGGACTAGCGGGGGCCAATGAGCAGTTCTTC	CATSDGLAGANEQFF
-	TRBV18	-	TRBJ2-1	TGTGCCAGCTCACCACCATCACAGAATGAGCAGTTCTTC	CASSPPSQNEQFF
-	TRBV28	TRBD1	TRBJ2-1	TGTGCCAGCACTACAGGGGGCGCGGGGTACAATGAGCAGTTCTTC	CASTTGGAGYNEQFF
-	TRBV12-3/TRBV12-4	-	TRBJ1-1	TGTGCCAGCAGTTCGCCCAGGGGCTTCGACGCTTTCTTT	CASSSPRGFDAFF
-	TRBV7-9	-	TRBJ1-1	TGTGCCAGCAGCCCCTCGAGAAAAGAGGGTGAAGCTTTCTTT	CASSPSRKEGEAFF